These T cell receptor beta chains were read from a single sample in a study of CD8 T cells in Susac syndrome. TCRdb used MiXCR to reprocess the immunoSEQ multiplex PCR reads, holding one entry per CDR3 protein. The repertoire includes approximately 150,000 distinct CDR3 sequences, about 93% of them detected once, and over 0.11% sits in the top ten. The sample taken for sequencing was CD4+ T cells from PBMCs. These receptors originate from a human donor in good health. Each CDR3 is given with its conserved first and last residue. A D gene is named only where the DNA matches it firmly. Size is omitted from some rows. Given values are once, few, many or a class for expanded clones.

j_gene | v_gene | d_gene | abundance | CDR3aa | CDR3nt
TRBJ1-1 | TRBV3-1 | . | few | CASSQSGGNTEAFF | TGTGCCAGCAGCCAGTCGGGCGGGAACACTGAAGCTTTCTTT
TRBJ1-2 | TRBV20-1 | . | . | CSAGEEQGNTNYGYTF | TGCAGTGCCGGGGAGGAACAGGGCAATACTAACTATGGCTACACCTTC
TRBJ2-1 | TRBV5-1 | . | . | CASSSVVGNEQFF | TGCGCCAGCAGCTCGGTGGTAGGTAATGAGCAGTTCTTC
TRBJ2-5 | TRBV23-1 | . | once | CARGSETQYF | TGCGCCAGGGGGTCGGAGACCCAGTACTTC
TRBJ2-5 | TRBV3-1 | . | once | CASSQGGREETQYF | TGTGCCAGCAGCCAAGGCGGCAGAGAAGAGACCCAGTACTTC
TRBJ2-7 | TRBV5-1 | . | . | CASSLDTHEQYF | TGCGCCAGCAGCTTGGACACCCACGAGCAGTACTTC
TRBJ2-3 | TRBV18 | TRBD2 | . | CASSPSTSGGSDTQYF | TGTGCCAGCTCACCTTCAACTAGCGGGGGGTCGGATACGCAGTATTTT
TRBJ1-5 | TRBV24-1 | . | . | CATSDPGGAQHF | TGTGCCACCAGTGATCCCGGGGGGGCCCAGCATTTT
TRBJ2-5 | TRBV20-1 | . | . | CSARTAQETQYF | TGCAGTGCAAGGACAGCACAAGAGACCCAGTACTTC
TRBJ2-2 | TRBV9 | . | . | CASIAGPGAGELFF | TGTGCCAGCATCGCAGGCCCCGGCGCCGGGGAGCTGTTTTTT
TRBJ1-6 | TRBV12-3/TRBV12-4 | . | . | CASSLRQNNSPLHF | TGTGCCAGCAGTTTGCGGCAGAATAATTCACCCCTCCACTTT
TRBJ2-2 | TRBV28 | TRBD1 | . | CASSRPGTGTGELFF | TGTGCCAGCAGTCGTCCCGGGACAGGGACCGGGGAGCTGTTTTTT
TRBJ1-1 | TRBV7-2 | . | . | CASSQLGFEAFF | TGTGCCAGCAGCCAATTGGGCTTTGAAGCTTTCTTT
TRBJ2-1 | TRBV19 | TRBD1 | . | CASSTGGGNEQFF | TGTGCCAGTAGTACAGGGGGCGGGAATGAGCAGTTCTTC
TRBJ2-6 | TRBV3-1 | . | . | CASSQEGGQRAF | TGTGCCAGCAGCCAAGAGGGAGGACAGAGGGCTTTC
TRBJ1-1 | TRBV5-1 | . | . | CASSIRANPLMNTEAFF | TGCGCCAGCAGCATCCGGGCCAACCCCCTGATGAACACTGAAGCTTTCTTT
TRBJ2-3 | TRBV5-1 | TRBD2 | . | CASSSLSGGSTDTQYF | TGCGCCAGCAGCAGCCTTAGCGGGGGCAGCACAGATACGCAGTATTTT
TRBJ1-2 | TRBV2 | . | . | CASRSTSTNYGYTF | TGTGCCAGCAGATCGACCTCGACCAACTATGGCTACACCTTC
TRBJ2-5 | TRBV7-9 | . | . | CASSPRAQETQYF | TGTGCCAGCAGCCCCCGGGCTCAAGAGACCCAGTACTTC
TRBJ1-1 | TRBV7-9 | . | once | CASSLDRAVTEAFF | TGTGCCAGCAGCTTAGACAGGGCAGTTACTGAAGCTTTCTTT
TRBJ2-3 | TRBV24-1 | TRBD2 | . | CATSGVAGGETATQYF | TGTGCCACCAGCGGGGTGGCGGGGGGAGAGACGGCTACGCAGTATTTT
TRBJ2-2 | TRBV5-6 | . | . | CASSFGRPPTGELFF | TGTGCCAGCAGCTTCGGCAGGCCTCCCACCGGGGAGCTGTTTTTT
TRBJ1-1 | TRBV11-2 | TRBD1 | . | CASSLRTGDETEAFF | TGTGCCAGCAGCTTACGGACAGGGGACGAGACTGAAGCTTTCTTT
TRBJ1-5 | TRBV9 | . | . | CASSPTAGFQPQHF | TGTGCCAGCAGCCCCACCGCGGGTTTTCAGCCCCAGCATTTT
TRBJ2-3 | TRBV2 | . | . | CATQPVGTDTQYF | TGTGCCACACAGCCCGTCGGCACAGATACGCAGTATTTT
TRBJ2-4 | TRBV28 | . | . | CASSLVQGGNIQYF | TGTGCCAGCAGTTTGGTACAGGGCGGAAACATTCAGTACTTC
TRBJ1-2 | TRBV2 | TRBD1 | . | CASLGQGDGYTF | TGTGCCAGCCTCGGACAGGGGGATGGCTACACCTTC
TRBJ2-2 | TRBV7-2 | TRBD2 | . | CASSLDRGGLYNGELFF | TGTGCCAGCAGCTTAGATCGCGGGGGGCTATACAACGGGGAGCTGTTTTTT
TRBJ2-3 | TRBV20-1 | TRBD2 | . | CSASSWTSGATDTQYF | TGCAGTGCTAGCTCCTGGACTAGCGGGGCCACAGATACGCAGTATTTT
TRBJ1-5 | TRBV12-3/TRBV12-4 | . | . | CASSLNRLRPQHF | TGTGCCAGCAGTTTAAACAGGTTAAGGCCCCAGCATTTT
TRBJ1-1 | TRBV29-1 | TRBD1 | . | CSGRTGVHTEAFF | TGCAGCGGTCGGACAGGGGTTCACACTGAAGCTTTCTTT
TRBJ2-5 | TRBV7-3 | . | . | CASSGGNQETQYF | TGTGCCAGTTCAGGAGGGAACCAAGAGACCCAGTACTTC
TRBJ1-1 | TRBV7-9 | . | . | CASSLGSAAIGTEAFF | TGTGCCAGCAGCTTAGGGTCGGCAGCAATAGGCACTGAAGCTTTCTTT
TRBJ2-7 | TRBV7-9 | . | . | CASSLWGPSYEQYF | TGTGCCAGCAGCTTGTGGGGCCCCTCCTACGAGCAGTACTTC
TRBJ2-4 | TRBV30 | . | . | CAWSVPVLTKNIQYF | TGTGCCTGGAGTGTACCCGTTCTCACCAAAAACATTCAGTACTTC
TRBJ2-7 | TRBV5-1 | . | . | CASSPESGFYEQYF | TGCGCCAGCAGCCCCGAGTCGGGGTTCTACGAGCAGTACTTC
TRBJ2-1 | TRBV2 | . | . | CASMRGGGSYNEQFF | TGTGCCAGCATGAGGGGGGGCGGCTCCTACAATGAGCAGTTCTTC
TRBJ2-2 | TRBV19 | . | once | CASSRGGGGSVGELFF | TGTGCCAGTAGCCGAGGGGGCGGGGGGAGTGTCGGGGAGCTGTTTTTT
TRBJ2-3 | TRBV4-1 | TRBD1 | . | CASRAGTGVGDTQYF | TGCGCCAGCAGAGCCGGGACAGGGGTTGGAGATACGCAGTATTTT
TRBJ1-2 | TRBV5-1 | . | . | CASSPSWGADYGYTF | TGCGCCAGCAGCCCCAGTTGGGGGGCAGACTATGGCTACACCTTC
TRBJ2-4 | TRBV28 | . | . | CASSWRRGKNIQYF | TGTGCCAGCAGTTGGCGACGCGGAAAAAACATTCAGTACTTC
TRBJ2-2 | TRBV15 | . | . | CASKSGQLTGELFF | TGTGCCTCTAAGTCGGGTCAGCTCACCGGGGAGCTGTTTTTT
TRBJ1-2 | TRBV5-4 | . | . | CASSPGTLENYGYTF | TGTGCCAGCAGCCCGGGGACATTGGAGAACTATGGCTACACCTTC
TRBJ1-1 | TRBV12-3/TRBV12-4 | . | . | CASSPPRQFEAFF | TGTGCCAGCAGTCCTCCGCGACAGTTTGAAGCTTTCTTT
TRBJ2-7 | TRBV4-2 | . | . | CASSQAAVGVPYEQYF | TGTGCCAGCAGCCAAGCCGCGGTCGGGGTCCCCTACGAGCAGTACTTC